The T cell receptor beta chain described here comes from a study of OX40 agonist ivuxolimab in advanced cancers. On the study more broadly: Among those enrolled, mean age was 60 years (range roughly 23 to 90) and about 82% were male.

Data came from immunoSEQ multiplex PCR; TCRdb stores just in-frame clones and leaves some out. In the table there are about 110,000 clones, approximately 90% of which are singletons. Trimming stripped 6 bases from V and 0 bases from J, with 4 bases between. The CDR3 sequence is 12 residues long. Germline loops: CDR1 LNHDA, CDR2 SQIVND (reference sequence). This chain connects TRBV19 to TRBJ2-3; D remains unclear. The specimen was CD4+ or CD8+ T cells sorted from blood, collected in a trial of the OX40 agonist ivuxolimab. This clonotype originated in an adult with an advanced solid tumor such as melanoma, head and neck, liver or kidney cancer. The DNA of the CDR3 is TGTGCCAGTAGCACTAGCACAGATACGCAGTATTTT. Translated: CASSTSTDTQYF.